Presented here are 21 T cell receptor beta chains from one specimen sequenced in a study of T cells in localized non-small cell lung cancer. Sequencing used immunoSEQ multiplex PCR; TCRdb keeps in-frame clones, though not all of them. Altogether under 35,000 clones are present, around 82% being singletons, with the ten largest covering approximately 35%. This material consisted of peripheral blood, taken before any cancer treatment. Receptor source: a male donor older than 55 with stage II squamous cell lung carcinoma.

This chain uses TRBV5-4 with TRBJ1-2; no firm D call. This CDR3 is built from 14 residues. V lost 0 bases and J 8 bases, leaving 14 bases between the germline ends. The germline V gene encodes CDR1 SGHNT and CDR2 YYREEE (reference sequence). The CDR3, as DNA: TGTGCCAGCAGCTTGGATCTGGCAGGCGGGGGCTACACCTTC. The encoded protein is CASSLDLAGGGYTF.

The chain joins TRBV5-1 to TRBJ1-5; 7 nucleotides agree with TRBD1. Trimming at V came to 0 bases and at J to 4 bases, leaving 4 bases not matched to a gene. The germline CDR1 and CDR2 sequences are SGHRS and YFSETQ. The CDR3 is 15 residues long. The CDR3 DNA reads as TGCGCCAGCAGCTTGGACGGGACAGCTAATCAGCCCCAGCATTTT. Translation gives CASSLDGTANQPQHF.

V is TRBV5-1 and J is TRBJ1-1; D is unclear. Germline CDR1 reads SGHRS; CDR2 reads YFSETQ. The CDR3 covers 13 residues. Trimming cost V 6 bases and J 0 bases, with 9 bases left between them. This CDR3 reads CASNREMNTEAFF. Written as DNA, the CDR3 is TGCGCCAGCAACCGGGAAATGAACACTGAAGCTTTCTTT.

CDR3 region: CASSGTGTNTGELFF. The CDR3, as DNA: TGCGCCAGCAGTGGGACAGGGACGAACACCGGGGAGCTGTTTTTT. This chain connects TRBV10-1 to TRBJ2-2; 8 nucleotides agree with TRBD1. Germline V gives CDR1 WNHNN, CDR2 SYGVQD (reference sequence). V shed 4 bases and J 0 bases; nucleotides not matched to a gene: 1. The CDR3 runs to 15 residues.

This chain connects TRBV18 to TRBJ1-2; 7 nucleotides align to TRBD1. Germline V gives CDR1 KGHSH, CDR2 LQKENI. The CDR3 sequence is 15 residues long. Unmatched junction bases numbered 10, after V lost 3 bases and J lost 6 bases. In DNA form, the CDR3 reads TGTGCCAGCTCACCGGCAGGGGGGCTCGCGGATGGCTACACCTTC. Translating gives CASSPAGGLADGYTF.

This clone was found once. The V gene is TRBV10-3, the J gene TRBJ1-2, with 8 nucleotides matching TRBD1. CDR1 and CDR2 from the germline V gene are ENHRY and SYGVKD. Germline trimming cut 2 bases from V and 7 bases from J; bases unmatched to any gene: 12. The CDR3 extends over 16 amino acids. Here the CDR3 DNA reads TGTGCCATCAGTGAGCTAGGACAGGGTGAATCGGGTGGCTACACCTTC. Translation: CAISELGQGESGGYTF.

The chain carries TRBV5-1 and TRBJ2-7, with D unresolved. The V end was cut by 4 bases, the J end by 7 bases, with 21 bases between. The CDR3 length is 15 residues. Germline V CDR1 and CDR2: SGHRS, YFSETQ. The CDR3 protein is CASSPAAGPQEEQYF. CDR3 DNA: TGCGCCAGCAGCCCCGCCGCAGGCCCCCAGGAGGAGCAGTACTTC. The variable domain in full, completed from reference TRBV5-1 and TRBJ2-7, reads KAGVTQTPRYLIKTRGQQVTLSCSPISGHRSVSWYQQTPGQGLQFLFEYFSETQRNKGNFPGRFSGRQFSNSRSEMNVSTLELGDSALYLCASSPAAGPQEEQYFGPGTRLTVT.

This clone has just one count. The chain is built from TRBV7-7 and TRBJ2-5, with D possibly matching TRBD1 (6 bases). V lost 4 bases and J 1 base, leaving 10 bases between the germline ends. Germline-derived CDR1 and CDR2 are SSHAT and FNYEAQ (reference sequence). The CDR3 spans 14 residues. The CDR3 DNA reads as TGTGCCAGCAGCTCAGGACAGCTCCAAGAGACCCAGTACTTC. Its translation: CASSSGQLQETQYF.

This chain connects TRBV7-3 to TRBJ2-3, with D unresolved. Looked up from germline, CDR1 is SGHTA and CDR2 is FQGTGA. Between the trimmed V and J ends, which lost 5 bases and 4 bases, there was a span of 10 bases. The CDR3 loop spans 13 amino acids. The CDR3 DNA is TGTGCCAGCAGCCCCCCTGGGGCAGATACGCAGTATTTT. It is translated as CASSPPGADTQYF. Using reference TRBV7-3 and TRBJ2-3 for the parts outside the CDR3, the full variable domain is GAGVSQTPSNKVTEKGKYVELRCDPISGHTALYWYRQSLGQGPEFLIYFQGTGAADDSGLPNDRFFAVRPEGSVSTLKIQRTERGDSAVYLCASSPPGADTQYFGPGTRLTVL.

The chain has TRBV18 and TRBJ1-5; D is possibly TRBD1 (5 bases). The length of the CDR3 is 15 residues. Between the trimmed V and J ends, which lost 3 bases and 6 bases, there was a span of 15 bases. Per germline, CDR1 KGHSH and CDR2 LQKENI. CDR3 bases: TGTGCCAGCTCACCGGGTGTTCAGGGTTCTCAGCCCCAGCATTTT. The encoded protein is CASSPGVQGSQPQHF.

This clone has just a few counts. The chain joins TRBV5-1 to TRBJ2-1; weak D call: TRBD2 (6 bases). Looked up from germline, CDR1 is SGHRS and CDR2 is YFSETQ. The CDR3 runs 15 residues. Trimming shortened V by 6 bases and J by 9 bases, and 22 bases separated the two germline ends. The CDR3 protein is CASTYTRTTPPEQFF. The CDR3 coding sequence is TGCGCCAGCACCTATACCCGGACTACTCCGCCTGAGCAGTTCTTC. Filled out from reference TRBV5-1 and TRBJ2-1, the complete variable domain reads KAGVTQTPRYLIKTRGQQVTLSCSPISGHRSVSWYQQTPGQGLQFLFEYFSETQRNKGNFPGRFSGRQFSNSRSEMNVSTLELGDSALYLCASTYTRTTPPEQFFGPGTRLTVL.

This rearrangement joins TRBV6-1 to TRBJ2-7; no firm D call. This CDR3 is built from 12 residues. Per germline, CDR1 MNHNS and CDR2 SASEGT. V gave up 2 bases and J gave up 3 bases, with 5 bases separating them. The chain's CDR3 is CASSEKVYEQYF. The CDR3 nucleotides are TGTGCCAGCAGTGAAAAGGTCTACGAGCAGTACTTC.

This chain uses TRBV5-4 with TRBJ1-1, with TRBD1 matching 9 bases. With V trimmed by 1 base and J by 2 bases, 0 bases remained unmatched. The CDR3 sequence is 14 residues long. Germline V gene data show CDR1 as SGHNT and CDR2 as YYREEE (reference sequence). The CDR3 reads CASSLTGGNTEAFF. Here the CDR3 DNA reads TGTGCCAGCAGCTTGACAGGGGGCAACACTGAAGCTTTCTTT.

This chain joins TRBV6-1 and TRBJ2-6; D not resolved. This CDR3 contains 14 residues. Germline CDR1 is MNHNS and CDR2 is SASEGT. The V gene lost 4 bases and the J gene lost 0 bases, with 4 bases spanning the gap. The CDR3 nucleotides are TGTGCCAGCAGTGTTGGCTCTGGGGCCAACGTCCTGACTTTC. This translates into CASSVGSGANVLTF.

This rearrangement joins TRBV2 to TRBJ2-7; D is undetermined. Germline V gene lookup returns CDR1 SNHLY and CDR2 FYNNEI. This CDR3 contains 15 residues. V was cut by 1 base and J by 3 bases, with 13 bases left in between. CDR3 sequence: CASSEGTSVNYEQYF. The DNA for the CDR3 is TGTGCCAGCAGTGAAGGGACCTCGGTAAACTACGAGCAGTACTTC.

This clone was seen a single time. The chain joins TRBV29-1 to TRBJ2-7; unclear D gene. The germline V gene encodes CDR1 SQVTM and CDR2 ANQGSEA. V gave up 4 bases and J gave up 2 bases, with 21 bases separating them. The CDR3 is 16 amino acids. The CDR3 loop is CSVGDGGIGGTYEQYF. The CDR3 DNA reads TGCAGCGTTGGCGACGGTGGGATCGGCGGTACCTACGAGCAGTACTTC.

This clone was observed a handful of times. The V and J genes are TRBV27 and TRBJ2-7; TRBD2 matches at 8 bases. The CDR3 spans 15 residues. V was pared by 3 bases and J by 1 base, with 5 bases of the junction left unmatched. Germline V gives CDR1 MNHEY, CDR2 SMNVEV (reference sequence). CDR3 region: CASSFQRGLSYEQYF. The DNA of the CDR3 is TGTGCCAGCAGTTTCCAGCGGGGGTTATCCTACGAGCAGTACTTC.

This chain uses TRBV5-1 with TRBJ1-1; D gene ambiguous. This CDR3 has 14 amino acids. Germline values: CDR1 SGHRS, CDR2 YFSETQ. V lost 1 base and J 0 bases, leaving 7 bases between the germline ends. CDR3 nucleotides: TGCGCCAGCAGCTTGCCTCGGATGAACACTGAAGCTTTCTTT. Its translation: CASSLPRMNTEAFF.

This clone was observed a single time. The CDR3 loop is CASSFIMNPRKTEAFF. The CDR3 nucleotides read TGTGCCAGCAGCTTTATAATGAACCCGAGGAAGACTGAAGCTTTCTTT. V and J are TRBV13 and TRBJ1-1, with D unresolved. Deletions cut 3 bases from V and 5 bases from J, with 19 bases between. The CDR3 is 16 amino acids. The V gene's germline CDR1 is PRHDT and CDR2 FYEKMQ (reference sequence).

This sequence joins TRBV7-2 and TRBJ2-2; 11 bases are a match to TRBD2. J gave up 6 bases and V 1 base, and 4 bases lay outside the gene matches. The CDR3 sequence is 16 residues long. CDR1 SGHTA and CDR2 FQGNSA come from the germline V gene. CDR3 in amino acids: CASSLVVAGGPGELFF. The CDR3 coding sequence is TGTGCCAGCAGCTTAGTTGTAGCGGGGGGGCCCGGGGAGCTGTTTTTT.

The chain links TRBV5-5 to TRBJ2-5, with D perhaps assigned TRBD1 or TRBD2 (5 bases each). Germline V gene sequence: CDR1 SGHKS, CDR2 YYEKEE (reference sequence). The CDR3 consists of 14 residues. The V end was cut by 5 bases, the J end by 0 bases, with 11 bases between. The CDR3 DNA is TGTGCCAGCAGTTCGGGACGCGACCAAGAGACCCAGTACTTC. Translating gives CASSSGRDQETQYF.